The source of this T cell receptor beta chain is a study of CD8 T cells in ankylosing spondylitis (dated by TCRdb to 2016 to 2017). A note on the overall study: T cell receptor beta repertoires were profiled in healthy donors and ankylosing spondylitis patients so that disease-linked TCR variants could be found. Peripheral blood samples were taken, and synovial fluid was additionally collected from ankylosing spondylitis patients. The full study cohort comprised 25 or so ankylosing spondylitis patients and roughly 100 healthy donors.

Sequenced using an Illumina HiSeq 2500. TCR beta libraries were prepared by quantitative 5'-RACE with molecular barcodes. The original methods were these. A new computational method, built on a probabilistic model of VDJ rearrangement, was used to identify disease-linked TCR variants. TCRdb reanalyzed the raw reads on its own, using fastp at Q25 for trimming and MiXCR for clone calling, and kept in-frame beta chains. Records with the same CDR3 protein are collapsed into one entry carrying the most frequent genes and DNA. TCRdb, not the original authors, processed these V and J calls. The sample table shows about 200,000 distinct CDR3 sequences, and more than 25% are seen once. About 6.9% of the sample goes to the ten largest clones. Per the germline V gene, MGHRA is the CDR1 and YSYEKL is the CDR2. Trimming at the junction amounts to 0 bases on V and 6 bases on J, and the germline ends lie 9 bases apart. The CDR3 contains 13 residues, cysteine and phenylalanine counted. Just the 39-base CDR3 DNA is kept, in frame starting at base 1.

A word on this clonotype: This receptor's antigen is unknown. Base qualities are missing; no much larger clone stands one base away.

Findings and caveats that apply to the study as a whole: Some motif variants had previously been reported in the synovial fluid and blood of reactive arthritis patients, which suggests shared mechanisms of disease initiation. Blood from ankylosing spondylitis patients appeared to be characterized by a TCR beta motif made up of under ten highly homologous amino acid variants. In peripheral blood, the disease-linked clones were found at relatively low frequencies and had a CD8+ phenotype. Significant enrichment of the disease-linked clones was reported in matched synovial fluid samples from ankylosing spondylitis patients.

This receptor chain uses TRBV4-1 and TRBJ2-7; too little of a D gene remains to name it. The TCR originated in a male donor with ankylosing spondylitis or in good health (not recorded which). The material sequenced was blood, either unsorted or a sorted T cell fraction (not recorded which). The nucleotide sequence is TGCGCCAGCAGCCAAGACTCCGGGCTCGAGCAGTACTTC. This sequence encodes CASSQDSGLEQYF.